One and the same sample provided the 24 T cell receptor beta chains below, sequenced in a study of molecular identifiers for immune sequencing clone quantification. Each CDR3 protein gets one entry after TCRdb re-called the PCR reads with MiXCR. The table shows fewer than 75,000 distinct CDR3 sequences, with roughly 17% occurring only once. The sequencing sample was made of naive CD8+ T cells from blood, with Jurkat cell RNA spiked in. Subset here: FACS-sorted CD8+CD4-CCR7+CD45RA+ naive T cells. These receptors came from a human donor in good health. Some libraries in this study had Jurkat cell RNA spiked in.

In regard to this clonotype: A much larger clone lies one base from this, so it may be a read error. This chain uses TRBV12-3 or TRBV12-4 with TRBJ2-1, with TRBD2 as a possible D gene (6 bases). The CDR3 is 12 residues long. CDR3 bases: TGTGCCAGCAGTTTATCCGGGAGTGGGCAGTCCTTC. Its translation: CASSLSGSGQSF.

At least ten counts were recorded for this clonotype. This chain uses TRBV6-1 with TRBJ2-2, with D perhaps TRBD2 (6 bases). CDR3 length: 14 residues. The V and J ends lost 7 bases and 5 bases respectively, with 14 bases between them. The germline V gene encodes CDR1 MNHNS and CDR2 SASEGT. The CDR3 loop reads CASNSGWGTGELFF. CDR3 bases: TGTGCCAGCAATAGCGGTTGGGGGACCGGGGAGCTGTTTTTT.

This clonotype was seen many times. The rearrangement links TRBV30 to TRBJ2-5; 10 bases match TRBD2. The V segment lost 1 base and the J segment 4 bases; nucleotides outside the gene matches: 0. Germline lookup yields CDR1 GTSNPN and CDR2 SVGIG (reference sequence). The CDR3 is made up of 13 amino acids. CDR3 protein: CAWSGLAGETQYF. The CDR3 region has the DNA TGTGCCTGGAGTGGACTAGCGGGAGAGACCCAGTACTTC. Supplemented by reference TRBV30 and TRBJ2-5, the full variable domain reads SQTIHQWPATLVQPVGSPLSLECTVEGTSNPNLYWYRQAAGRGLQLLFYSVGIGQISSEVPQNLSASRPQDRQFILSSKKLLLSDSGFYLCAWSGLAGETQYFGPGTRLLVL.

Regarding this clonotype: The conserved phenylalanine or tryptophan is not found at the CDR3 terminus, so this likely reflects a read error. This chain connects TRBV29-1 to TRBJ2-7, with 8 bases that match TRBD2. The germline V gene encodes CDR1 SQVTM and CDR2 ANQGSEA. The CDR3 length is 16 residues. The CDR3 spells CNVELFVSGSEYEQYL. DNA of the CDR3: TGCAACGTTGAATTGTTCGTAAGCGGGAGTGAGTACGAGCAGTACCTC.

Worth noting for this clonotype: A much bigger clone sits one base away, suggesting this may be a read error. V and J are TRBV11-2 and TRBJ1-4, with 8 bases lining up with TRBD1. This CDR3 comprises 14 residues. From germline, CDR1 is SGHAT and CDR2 FQNNGV. After removal of 5 bases from V and 5 bases from J, the junction contained 4 bases not matched to a gene. In DNA form, the CDR3 reads TGTGCCAGCAGCGGGACAGGAGGGAATGAAAAACTGTTTTTT. It yields the protein CASSGTGGNEKLFF. The full variable domain, with the rest looked up from reference TRBV11-2 and TRBJ1-4, is EAGVAQSPRYKIIEKRQSVAFWCNPISGHATLYWYQQILGQGPKLLIQFQNNGVVDDSQLPKDRFSAERLKGVDSTLKIQPAKLEDSAVYLCASSGTGGNEKLFFGSGTQLSVL.

The chain joins TRBV6-2 or TRBV6-3 to TRBJ2-7; a weak D match, TRBD2 (6 bases). Trimming cost V 7 bases and J 6 bases, with 19 bases left between them. The germline gives CDR1 MNHEY, CDR2 SVGEGT. This CDR3 has 14 amino acids. Here the CDR3 DNA reads TGTGCCAGCAAAGTTCTGGGACTCGCCCCCGAGCAGTACTTC. Translated, it gives CASKVLGLAPEQYF.

This clonotype has at least ten counts. The chain recombines TRBV28 with TRBJ2-7; 7 nucleotides line up with TRBD1. Trimming took 8 bases from V and 2 from J; bases not matched to a gene: 9. The CDR3 is 14 residues long. The germline V gene encodes CDR1 MDHEN and CDR2 SYDVKM. CDR3: CASAPRDRAYEQYF. The CDR3 coding sequence is TGTGCCAGCGCCCCGCGTGACAGGGCCTACGAGCAGTACTTC.

Many counts were recorded for this clonotype. The chain uses TRBV29-1 and TRBJ1-5; D ambiguous. Germline-derived CDR1 and CDR2 are SQVTM and ANQGSEA. The CDR3 runs 18 residues. Trimming took 0 bases from V and 1 from J, leaving 19 bases between them. The CDR3 reads CSVEDRDLLDLSNQPQHF. CDR3 nucleotides: TGCAGCGTTGAAGATAGGGATCTCCTCGACCTAAGCAATCAGCCCCAGCATTTT.

Many counts were recorded for this clonotype. The chain uses TRBV18 and TRBJ2-5; 7 bases line up with TRBD1. This CDR3 has 14 residues. Trimming took 0 bases from V and 4 from J; bases not matched to a gene: 2. CDR1 and CDR2 (germline): KGHSH, LQKENI. CDR3 region: CASSPPGGLETQYF. CDR3 DNA: TGTGCCAGCTCACCACCAGGGGGCTTAGAGACCCAGTACTTC.

In its sample, this clonotype was seen many times. V is TRBV6-2 or TRBV6-3 and J is TRBJ1-1, with a possible D match to TRBD1 (6 bases). Trimming removed 1 base from V and 2 bases from J, with 8 bases in between. The CDR3 contains 14 residues. Germline CDR1 MNHEY, CDR2 SVGEGT. The CDR3 protein is CASSYLGGNTEAFF. CDR3 bases: TGTGCCAGCAGTTACTTAGGGGGAAACACTGAAGCTTTCTTT.

Of note for this clonotype: The junction departs from the called germline gene at one end, perhaps through a read error. The chain couples TRBV10-1 to TRBJ2-1; 9 bases match TRBD1. Germline V gene sequence: CDR1 WNHNN, CDR2 SYGVQD (reference sequence). This CDR3 comprises 15 residues. CDR3 sequence (DNA): TGCGCCAGCAGCACAGGGGGCCCGTTTTACAATGATCAGTTCTTC. Protein: CASSTGGPFYNDQFF.

This clonotype was found many times. V is TRBV7-9 and J is TRBJ2-7; TRBD2 aligns across 7 bases. Germline V gene sequence: CDR1 SEHNR, CDR2 FQNEAQ (reference sequence). The ends lost 1 base at V and 5 bases at J; junction bases unmatched: 11. This CDR3 is 16 amino acids long. This CDR3 is CASSLGFGGSIDEQYF. The CDR3, as DNA: TGTGCCAGCAGCTTAGGATTCGGCGGGAGTATCGACGAGCAGTACTTC.

This clonotype was detected many times. The V gene is TRBV29-1, the J gene TRBJ1-1; D might be TRBD1 (6 bases). V lost 3 bases and J lost 3, with 14 bases in between. The CDR3 runs 14 residues. Per the germline V gene, CDR1 is SQVTM and CDR2 is ANQGSEA. CDR3 nucleotides: TGCAGCGTTGAGTACAGGGTGGAATACACTGAAGCTTTCTTT. Translating gives CSVEYRVEYTEAFF.

This clonotype was detected many times. This chain joins TRBV27 and TRBJ2-3, with D possibly being TRBD1 (5 bases). The CDR3 spans 17 residues. Germline V gene data show CDR1 as MNHEY and CDR2 as SMNVEV (reference sequence). The germline V and J ends were trimmed by 3 bases and 0 bases, with 16 bases remaining between them. In DNA, the CDR3 is TGTGCCAGCAGTTTGCAACCCGGCAGGGCTAGCACAGATACGCAGTATTTT. Amino acids: CASSLQPGRASTDTQYF.

J is TRBJ2-2 and V is TRBV10-3; 10 positions agree with TRBD2. Per the germline V gene, CDR1 is ENHRY and CDR2 is SYGVKD. V gave up 0 bases and J gave up 6 bases; unmatched junction bases: 7. The CDR3 has 17 amino acids. For the CDR3, the DNA is TGTGCCATCAGTGAGTCGGTTCTAGCGGGAGTCTCCGGGGAGCTGTTTTTT. This codes for CAISESVLAGVSGELFF.

On this clonotype: This clone may be a read error of a much larger clone one base away. No conserved phenylalanine or tryptophan is present at the end of the CDR3, so a read error is the likely explanation. The chain carries TRBV6-1 and TRBJ2-7; 7 nucleotides match TRBD1. The CDR3 length is 15 residues. From germline, CDR1 is MNHNS and CDR2 SASEGT. Unmatched junction bases numbered 10, after V lost 6 bases and J lost 2 bases. The CDR3 sequence is CASRAKTQGAYEQYL. In DNA, the CDR3 is TGTGCCAGCAGGGCCAAGACCCAGGGGGCCTACGAGCAGTACCTC.

In this sample, this clonotype turned up many times. The chain has TRBV30 and TRBJ2-7; 7 bases agree with TRBD2. Germline CDR1 GTSNPN, CDR2 SVGIG (reference sequence). This CDR3 has 13 amino acids. V gave up 4 bases and J gave up 3 bases; unmatched junction bases: 6. The CDR3 DNA reads as TGTGCCTGGATTTCAGCGGGAAACTACGAGCAGTACTTC. It is translated as CAWISAGNYEQYF.

This clonotype was detected many times. The V gene is TRBV20-1, the J gene TRBJ1-1; D unclear. Germline assignment: CDR1 DFQATT and CDR2 SNEGSKA (reference sequence). Trimming left V 5 bases short and J 0 bases short, with 7 bases between. CDR3 size: 12 residues. DNA for the CDR3: TGCAGTGCTTGCGACTTGAACACTGAAGCTTTCTTT. Translation: CSACDLNTEAFF.

On this clonotype: This may stem from a read error, because a much larger clone lies one nucleotide away. The chain has TRBV28 and TRBJ1-5; 7 bases fit TRBD1. The CDR3 has 15 amino acids. The V and J ends lost 2 bases and 3 bases, in that order; junction bases with no gene match: 4. Germline CDR1 MDHEN, CDR2 SYDVKM. CDR3 loop: CASSLQGGNNQPQHF. In DNA form, the CDR3 reads TGTGCCAGCAGTTTACAGGGGGGTAACAATCAGCCCCAGCATTTT.

This clonotype was detected many times. V and J are TRBV7-9 and TRBJ2-4, with TRBD1 identical over 8 bases. The germline V gene has CDR1 SEHNR and CDR2 FQNEAQ (reference sequence). With V trimmed by 5 bases and J by 0 bases, 12 bases remained unmatched. The length of the CDR3 is 18 residues. The CDR3 region has the DNA TGTGCCAGCAGCCCCCCAACCGACAGGGGCCTAGCCAAAAACATTCAGTACTTC. Translating gives CASSPPTDRGLAKNIQYF.

The rearrangement uses TRBV28 and TRBJ2-7; D unresolved. Between the trimmed V and J ends, which lost 2 bases and 3 bases, there was a span of 8 bases. CDR1 and CDR2 from the germline V gene are MDHEN and SYDVKM. The CDR3 length is 13 residues. The CDR3 spells CASSLVGNYEQYF. CDR3 nucleotides: TGTGCCAGCAGTTTAGTTGGAAACTACGAGCAGTACTTC.

There are many counts of this clonotype. V gene TRBV5-4 combines with J gene TRBJ1-3; the D gene is possibly TRBD1 (6 bases). The CDR3 contains 14 residues. The germline CDR1 and CDR2 sequences are SGHNT and YYREEE (reference sequence). The V end lost 2 bases, the J end lost 2 bases, and 8 bases lay between the germline ends. The CDR3 coding sequence is TGTGCCAGCAGCTTTTACAGGGCTGGAAACACCATATATTTT. It encodes CASSFYRAGNTIYF.

This clonotype was detected only a few times. A much larger clone lies a single base off, so this may be a read error. The V gene is TRBV7-9, the J gene TRBJ2-3; 8 bases are a match to TRBD1. Germline CDR1 is SEHNR and CDR2 is FQNEAQ (reference sequence). The CDR3 length is 12 residues. Written as DNA, the CDR3 is TGTGCCGGCAGTCCCGGACAGGGCACGCAGTATTTT. This codes for CAGSPGQGTQYF.

Many counts were recorded for this clonotype. An end of the junction differs from the germline gene, which may be a read error. The chain carries TRBV3-1 and TRBJ2-2, with 7 bases aligning to TRBD2. The CDR3 consists of 17 residues. Germline CDR1 is LGHDT and CDR2 is YNNKEL (reference sequence). CDR3 nucleotides: TGTGCCAGCAGCAAAGATCTAGCGGTTCTTAACACCGGGGAGCTGTTTTTT. Translated, it gives CASSKDLAVLNTGELFF.